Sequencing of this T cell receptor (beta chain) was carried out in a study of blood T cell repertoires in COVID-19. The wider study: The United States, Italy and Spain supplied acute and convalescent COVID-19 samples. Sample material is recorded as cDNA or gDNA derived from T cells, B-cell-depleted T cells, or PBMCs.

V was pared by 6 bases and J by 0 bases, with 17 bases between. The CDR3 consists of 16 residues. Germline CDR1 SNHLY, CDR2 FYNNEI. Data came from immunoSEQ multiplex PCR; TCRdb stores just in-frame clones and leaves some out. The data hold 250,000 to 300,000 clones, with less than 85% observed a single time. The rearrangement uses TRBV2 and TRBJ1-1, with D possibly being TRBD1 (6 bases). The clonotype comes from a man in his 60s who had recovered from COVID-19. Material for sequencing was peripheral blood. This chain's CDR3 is CASRAMTGRMNTEAFF. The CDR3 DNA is TGTGCCAGCAGAGCGATGACAGGAAGGATGAACACTGAAGCTTTCTTT.